The 15 T cell receptor beta chains in this list originate from one sample, sequenced in a study of blood T cells in healthy people across ages (dated by TCRdb to about 2015). The library was generated by 5' RACE. The instrument was an Illumina HiSeq 2500. The second PCR ran for roughly 7 to 12 cycles and used a J-beta primer mix along with a sample-barcoded 5' primer. The public reads were reprocessed in TCRdb via fastp at Q25 and MiXCR, keeping in-frame beta chains. All rows with the same CDR3 protein become a single entry with the most common DNA and genes. This sample gives approximately 900,000 distinct CDR3 sequences in total; 25% to 30% of them show up just once. Approximately 10% of the sample is held by the ten biggest clonotypes. These same data were also listed under a study on T cells of mothers and their children.

The sequenced material came from blood. These receptors originate from a woman aged 40 to 50 in good health.

The J gene is TRBJ1-2, the V gene TRBV7-9; a possible D gene is TRBD1 (5 bases). The CDR3 runs 16 residues. CDR1 is SEHNR, CDR2 FQNEAQ, per germline (reference sequence). V lost 5 bases and J lost 4, with 20 bases in between. CDR3 in amino acids: CASSPSSWDLRYGYTF. DNA of the CDR3: TGTGCCAGCAGCCCGTCATCCTGGGACCTGCGCTATGGCTACACCTTC.

This clonotype showed up just a few times. The chain recombines TRBV7-2 with TRBJ2-3; no firm D call. The CDR3 length is 15 residues. The germline CDR1 and CDR2 sequences are SGHTA and FQGNSA. The V end lost 1 base, the J end lost 5 bases, and 13 bases lay between the germline ends. The CDR3 bases are TGTGCCAGCAGCTTAGGAAACAGCTTCCTAGATACGCAGTATTTT. Amino acid sequence: CASSLGNSFLDTQYF.

This clonotype was seen a few times. J is TRBJ1-1 and V is TRBV20-1; TRBD1 agrees at 8 bases. Germline values: CDR1 DFQATT, CDR2 SNEGSKA (reference sequence). CDR3 size: 15 residues. The ends lost 5 bases at V and 6 bases at J; junction bases unmatched: 14. The CDR3 sequence is CSADADRTGTPEAFF. DNA of the CDR3: TGCAGTGCTGATGCGGATAGGACAGGGACGCCTGAAGCTTTCTTT.

This clonotype has ten or more counts. Sequence at one end of the junction differs from germline and may be a read error. This chain links TRBV5-1 with TRBJ2-5; D uncertain. This CDR3 has 12 residues. Germline V CDR1 and CDR2: SGHRS, YFSETQ. CDR3 DNA sequence: TGTGCCAGCAGCTTACCTCAAGAGACCCAGTACTTC. It encodes CASSLPQETQYF.

Only a few counts were recorded for this clonotype. The chain uses TRBV20-1 and TRBJ2-1, with 7 bases fitting TRBD1. Germline V gene sequence: CDR1 DFQATT, CDR2 SNEGSKA (reference sequence). V shed 0 bases, J shed 3 bases, and the junction held 5 bases outside the gene matches. This CDR3 is 15 amino acids long. CDR3 in DNA: TGCAGTGCTAGAGATCTCGACAGGGTCTACAATGAGCAGTTCTTC. Translating it yields CSARDLDRVYNEQFF.

This clonotype was seen a few times. CDR3 sequence (DNA): TGCGCCAGCAGCCCGGGACAGGCGGCCTATAATTCACCCCTCCACTTT. This translates into CASSPGQAAYNSPLHF. The chain uses TRBV5-1 and TRBJ1-6, with TRBD1 identical over 8 bases. CDR1 and CDR2 from the germline V gene are SGHRS and YFSETQ. This CDR3 has 16 residues. V gave up 4 bases and J gave up 2 bases; unmatched junction bases: 5.

A few counts support this clonotype. The chain recombines TRBV12-3 or TRBV12-4 with TRBJ2-5; D remains unclear. The CDR3 totals 13 residues. The V gene lost 3 bases and the J gene lost 3 bases, with 8 bases spanning the gap. The CDR3 coding sequence is TGTGCCAGCAGTTTTACCCAGGAAGAGACCCAGTACTTC. Its translation is CASSFTQEETQYF.

In this sample, this clonotype turned up many times. CDR3 residues: CASSLDRVEKLFF. CDR3 bases: TGTGCCAGCAGCTTAGACAGGGTTGAAAAACTGTTTTTT. The V gene is TRBV7-2, the J gene TRBJ1-4; tentative D call: TRBD1 (6 bases). With 1 base removed from V and 7 bases from J, the gap between germline ends came to 7 bases. This CDR3 is 13 amino acids long. Germline loops: CDR1 SGHTA, CDR2 FQGNSA.

To note about this clonotype: Its ends do not fully match the called genes, so a read error is possible. The chain links TRBV9 to TRBJ2-3, with D possibly being TRBD1 or TRBD2 (6 bases each). CDR3 length: 13 residues. From germline, CDR1 is SGDLS and CDR2 YYNGEE. The CDR3 nucleotides are TGTGCCAGCAACGGGGGCGGCACAGATACGCCGTATTTT. Protein sequence: CASNGGGTDTPYF. The full variable domain, its missing parts supplied by reference TRBV9 and TRBJ2-3, is DSGVTQTPKHLITATGQRVTLRCSPRSGDLSVYWYQQSLDQGLQFLIQYYNGEERAKGNILERFSAQQFPDLHSELNLSSLELGDSALYFCASNGGGTDTPYFGPGTRLTVL.

This clonotype was seen only a few times. The chain joins TRBV19 to TRBJ2-7; D might be TRBD1 (6 bases). The CDR3 is made up of 13 amino acids. CDR1 is LNHDA, CDR2 SQIVND, per germline (reference sequence). The V gene lost 4 bases and the J gene lost 3 bases, with 10 bases spanning the gap. Here the CDR3 reads CASSRTAVYEQYF. The CDR3 bases are TGTGCCAGTAGTAGGACAGCCGTCTACGAGCAGTACTTC.

The rearrangement joins TRBV6-5 to TRBJ1-2; 8 bases map to TRBD1. Losses at the gene ends were 4 bases for V and 1 base for J; bases not matched to a gene: 5. Germline V gives CDR1 MNHEY, CDR2 SVGAGI. CDR3 length: 15 amino acids. The DNA of the CDR3 is TGTGCCAGCAGTTGGGGGACAGGAATTAACTATGGCTACACCTTC. This encodes CASSWGTGINYGYTF.

The chain joins TRBV4-1 to TRBJ2-4; D tentatively fits TRBD1 or TRBD2 (5 bases each). This CDR3 region has 16 residues. CDR1 and CDR2 (germline): MGHRA, YSYEKL. Trimming cost V 1 base and J 3 bases, with 13 bases left between them. CDR3 nucleotide sequence: TGCGCCAGCAGCCAAGGCCTGATGGGGGACAAAAACATTCAGTACTTC. The encoded protein is CASSQGLMGDKNIQYF.

This clonotype showed up just a few times. The chain recombines TRBV20-1 with TRBJ2-3; 8 nucleotides line up with TRBD2. Germline lookup yields CDR1 DFQATT and CDR2 SNEGSKA (reference sequence). The CDR3 is 14 residues long. V lost 6 bases, J lost 2 bases, and 7 bases stayed unmatched. Here the CDR3 reads CSATYSGVTDTQYF. CDR3 in DNA: TGCAGTGCCACATATAGCGGGGTCACAGATACGCAGTATTTT.

This clonotype was found many times. CDR3: CSVADPGQGNYGYTF. The CDR3 nucleotides read TGCAGCGTTGCTGACCCGGGACAGGGGAACTATGGCTACACCTTC. This chain links TRBV29-1 with TRBJ1-2; 10 bases fit TRBD1. V lost 4 bases to trimming and J lost 2 bases; unmatched junction nucleotides: 7. The CDR3 is 15 amino acids. CDR1 is SQVTM, CDR2 ANQGSEA, per germline.

The chain joins TRBV7-9 to TRBJ2-1; 9 bases are shared with TRBD2. This CDR3 is 16 amino acids long. Germline V gives CDR1 SEHNR, CDR2 FQNEAQ (reference sequence). Unmatched junction bases numbered 3, after V lost 1 base and J lost 2 bases. This CDR3 is CASSLVVAGAYNEQFF. CDR3 bases: TGTGCCAGCAGCTTAGTTGTAGCGGGGGCCTACAATGAGCAGTTCTTC. Using reference TRBV7-9 and TRBJ2-1 for the parts outside the CDR3, the full variable domain is DTGVSQNPRHKITKRGQNVTFRCDPISEHNRLYWYRQTLGQGPEFLTYFQNEAQLEKSRLLSDRFSAERPKGSFSTLEIQRTEQGDSAMYLCASSLVVAGAYNEQFFGPGTRLTVL.